The 22 T cell receptor beta chains below all came from one sample that was sequenced in a study of lymphopenia after photon versus proton radiotherapy (dated by TCRdb to the late 2010s). The protocol used for the library was the immunoSEQ multiplex PCR assay. Here the immuneACCESS table is served through TCRdb, limited to in-frame sequences with V and J called. Missing clones are a known gap in these copies; in checked studies unresolved V genes cover under half, and the rest lacks a known reason. The sample profile shows over 35,000 clones; about four fifths of them were found once. The ten largest make up around 25% of the sample. Sample: peripheral blood, taken from a patient treated with proton-based radiotherapy. These receptors were obtained from a woman in her 70s with pancreatic cancer.

V and J are TRBV28 and TRBJ1-2; D may be TRBD1 (5 bases). Trimming pared 3 bases from V and 7 bases from J, leaving 15 bases between. Germline-derived CDR1 and CDR2 are MDHEN and SYDVKM. CDR3 length: 14 amino acids. CDR3 loop: CASSFGLGGVGYTF. The CDR3 nucleotides are TGTGCCAGCAGTTTTGGTCTCGGGGGAGTTGGCTACACCTTC.

CDR3 DNA sequence: TGTGCCAGCAGTGAGTTAGCGGGAGTAACTTACAATGAGCAGTTCTTC. Protein product: CASSELAGVTYNEQFF. The rearrangement links TRBV6-1 to TRBJ2-1; TRBD2 aligns across 9 bases. The CDR3 is 16 residues long. V shed 3 bases and J 4 bases; nucleotides not matched to a gene: 7. From germline, CDR1 is MNHNS and CDR2 SASEGT.

This clone appeared a few times. V is TRBV9 and J is TRBJ2-3; 12 bases are shared with TRBD2. CDR1 and CDR2 (germline): SGDLS, YYNGEE. V shed 3 bases, J shed 2 bases, and the junction held 10 bases outside the gene matches. The CDR3 spans 18 residues. The CDR3 nucleotides are TGTGCCAGCAGCGGATCGATACTAGCGGGAGGATACACAGATACGCAGTATTTT. Translation gives CASSGSILAGGYTDTQYF.

The rearrangement links TRBV28 to TRBJ2-7; TRBD2 matches 7 bases. CDR1 and CDR2 (germline): MDHEN, SYDVKM. V was pared by 4 bases and J by 3 bases, with 9 bases of the junction left unmatched. This CDR3 spans 15 amino acids. This CDR3 is CASSSGGVGHYEQYF. CDR3 sequence (DNA): TGTGCCAGCAGTTCGGGGGGAGTGGGCCACTACGAGCAGTACTTC. The full variable domain, with the rest looked up from reference TRBV28 and TRBJ2-7, is DVKVTQSSRYLVKRTGEKVFLECVQDMDHENMFWYRQDPGLGLRLIYFSYDVKMKEKGDIPEGYSVSREKKERFSLILESASTNQTSMYLCASSSGGVGHYEQYFGPGTRLTVT.

This rearrangement joins TRBV6-5 to TRBJ2-7; D is uncertain. The germline CDR1 and CDR2 sequences are MNHEY and SVGAGI. The CDR3 is made up of 14 amino acids. With 0 bases removed from V and 0 bases from J, the gap between germline ends came to 6 bases. CDR3 sequence reads: CASSYSGGSYEQYF. CDR3 DNA sequence: TGTGCCAGCAGTTACTCGGGCGGCTCCTACGAGCAGTACTTC.

The chain couples TRBV4-3 to TRBJ2-1; no clear D gene. There are 18 residues in the CDR3. Per germline, CDR1 LGHNA and CDR2 YSLEER. Trimming left V 1 base short and J 4 bases short, with 20 bases between. The CDR3 protein is CASSQVSATSNPYNEQFF. Written as DNA, the CDR3 is TGCGCCAGCAGCCAAGTAAGCGCGACCTCGAACCCTTACAATGAGCAGTTCTTC.

The chain joins TRBV5-1 to TRBJ2-7, with 11 bases matching TRBD2. J lost 2 bases, V lost 4 bases, and 5 bases had no gene match. The CDR3 has 15 residues. Germline CDR1 is SGHRS and CDR2 is YFSETQ. CDR3 sequence: CASSLGTSGPYEQYF. The DNA for the CDR3 is TGCGCCAGCAGCCTCGGGACTAGCGGACCCTACGAGCAGTACTTC. Combining the CDR3 with reference TRBV5-1 and TRBJ2-7 gives the whole variable domain KAGVTQTPRYLIKTRGQQVTLSCSPISGHRSVSWYQQTPGQGLQFLFEYFSETQRNKGNFPGRFSGRQFSNSRSEMNVSTLELGDSALYLCASSLGTSGPYEQYFGPGTRLTVT.

CDR3 region: CASSSNRQGGVGELFF. The CDR3 DNA follows: TGTGCCAGCAGTTCTAATCGACAGGGGGGGGTCGGGGAGCTGTTTTTT. V is TRBV6-6 and J is TRBJ2-2; TRBD1 aligns across 9 bases. V lost 4 bases and J lost 7; bases outside the gene matches: 10. Per germline, CDR1 MNHNY and CDR2 SVGAGI (reference sequence). This CDR3 region has 16 residues.

This clone has only one observation. The V and J genes are TRBV28 and TRBJ2-7; 9 bases line up with TRBD1. The ends lost 4 bases at V and 4 bases at J; junction bases unmatched: 5. This CDR3 is built from 14 residues. Germline V gene lookup returns CDR1 MDHEN and CDR2 SYDVKM. The CDR3 spells CASSSDRGNYEQYF. DNA of the CDR3: TGTGCCAGCAGTTCGGACAGGGGAAATTACGAGCAGTACTTC.

This chain links TRBV4-1 with TRBJ2-3; 7 bases are shared with TRBD1. V gave up 1 base and J gave up 3 bases; unmatched junction bases: 10. This CDR3 spans 17 amino acids. Per the germline V gene, CDR1 is MGHRA and CDR2 is YSYEKL. CDR3 sequence: CASSQGQQGQRTDTQYF. Written as DNA, the CDR3 is TGCGCCAGCAGCCAAGGACAACAGGGGCAGCGAACAGATACGCAGTATTTT.

V is TRBV29-1 and J is TRBJ1-1; a possible D gene is TRBD1 (5 bases). The V end lost 4 bases, the J end lost 0 bases, and 9 bases lay between the germline ends. Germline loops: CDR1 SQVTM, CDR2 ANQGSEA. The CDR3 sequence is 13 residues long. The CDR3 here is CSVGGGMNTEAFF. CDR3 in DNA: TGCAGCGTTGGGGGGGGTATGAACACTGAAGCTTTCTTT.

DNA of the CDR3: TGTGCCAGCAGCCAAGAGTGGGCGACAGAAACTCACACTGAAGCTTTCTTT. The encoded protein is CASSQEWATETHTEAFF. The J gene is TRBJ1-1, the V gene TRBV4-2, with D perhaps TRBD1 (5 bases). V was pared by 0 bases and J by 3 bases, with 17 bases between. This CDR3 is built from 17 residues. The germline V gene has CDR1 LGHNA and CDR2 YNFKEQ.

This sequence joins TRBV10-3 and TRBJ1-5; no definite D call. The CDR3 consists of 19 residues. Per germline, CDR1 ENHRY and CDR2 SYGVKD. V lost 2 bases to trimming and J lost 4 bases, with 24 bases between them. CDR3 nucleotide sequence: TGTGCCATCAGTGAGACCCTGCGAGGGTCCACGAGCTCAAATCAGCCCCAGCATTTT. This gives the protein CAISETLRGSTSSNQPQHF.

The J gene is TRBJ2-1, the V gene TRBV5-5; D assignment may be TRBD1 or TRBD2 (5 bases each). This CDR3 spans 15 amino acids. Germline loops: CDR1 SGHKS, CDR2 YYEKEE (reference sequence). V gave up 6 bases and J gave up 5 bases, with 18 bases separating them. The CDR3 region is CASTSRDQGNNEQFF. The CDR3 nucleotides read TGTGCCAGCACGTCTCGGGACCAAGGGAACAATGAGCAGTTCTTC.

CDR3 residues: CASSVQGTNEKLFF. The CDR3 DNA follows: TGTGCCAGCAGCGTACAGGGGACTAATGAAAAACTGTTTTTT. The rearrangement links TRBV9 to TRBJ1-4; D possibly corresponds to TRBD1 (6 bases). CDR3 size: 14 residues. Germline V gives CDR1 SGDLS, CDR2 YYNGEE. V lost 1 base and J lost 2, with 6 bases in between.

CDR3 amino acids: CATSRDFEVTF. CDR3 in DNA: TGTGCCACCAGCAGAGATTTTGAGGTCACCTTC. The rearrangement joins TRBV15 to TRBJ1-2; D remains unclear. V lost 0 bases to trimming and J lost 13 bases, with 9 bases between them. This CDR3 is built from 11 residues. CDR1 and CDR2 from the germline V gene are LNHNV and YYDKDF (reference sequence).

The rearrangement joins TRBV6-5 to TRBJ2-7; 9 bases are a match to TRBD1. Unmatched junction bases numbered 2, after V lost 5 bases and J lost 3 bases. The CDR3 is 13 residues long. CDR1 and CDR2 from the germline V gene are MNHEY and SVGAGI. The CDR3 DNA follows: TGTGCCAGCAGTAAGGGACAGGGCTACGAGCAGTACTTC. It specifies CASSKGQGYEQYF.

V gene TRBV9 combines with J gene TRBJ1-2; D is perhaps TRBD1 (6 bases). Germline V gene data show CDR1 as SGDLS and CDR2 as YYNGEE. Trimming left V 1 base short and J 8 bases short, with 15 bases between. The CDR3 is 14 amino acids. The CDR3 sequence: CASSVRGGFRGYTF. The CDR3 DNA follows: TGTGCCAGCAGCGTAAGAGGGGGGTTTCGGGGCTACACCTTC.

The CDR3 region is CSVAGTGGNIQYF. In nucleotides, the CDR3 is TGCAGCGTTGCCGGGACAGGGGGAAACATTCAGTACTTC. The rearrangement joins TRBV29-1 to TRBJ2-4; 11 nucleotides align to TRBD1. The V gene end was trimmed by 4 bases and the J gene end by 6 bases; junction bases not matched to a gene: 2. The CDR3 length is 13 residues. Looked up from germline, CDR1 is SQVTM and CDR2 is ANQGSEA.

The table lists this clone with a few counts. The chain uses TRBV5-6 and TRBJ2-7; D may be TRBD1 (5 bases). Germline CDR1 is SGHDT and CDR2 is YYEEEE. The CDR3 extends over 15 amino acids. The ends were cut back, 2 bases at V and 0 bases at J, with 12 bases in the middle. The DNA for the CDR3 is TGTGCCAGCAGCTTTCAGGGTGCGGCCTCCTACGAGCAGTACTTC. Protein product: CASSFQGAASYEQYF. Together with reference TRBV5-6 and TRBJ2-7, the CDR3 gives the full variable domain: DAGVTQSPTHLIKTRGQQVTLRCSPKSGHDTVSWYQQALGQGPQFIFQYYEEEERQRGNFPDRFSGHQFPNYSSELNVNALLLGDSALYLCASSFQGAASYEQYFGPGTRLTVT.

This clone came up a few times. The CDR3 reads CASSPRQAPYGYTF. CDR3 in DNA: TGTGCCAGCAGCCCTCGACAGGCTCCGTATGGCTACACCTTC. The chain is built from TRBV11-3 and TRBJ1-2, with D possibly matching TRBD1 (6 bases). The germline V and J ends were trimmed by 5 bases and 5 bases, with 15 bases remaining between them. The CDR3 loop spans 14 amino acids. Germline V CDR1 and CDR2: SGHNT, YENEEA. The full variable domain, its missing parts supplied by reference TRBV11-3 and TRBJ1-2, is EAGVVQSPRYKIIEKKQPVAFWCNPISGHNTLYWYLQNLGQGPELLIRYENEEAVDDSQLPKDRFSAERLKGVDSTLKIQPAELGDSAVYLCASSPRQAPYGYTFGSGTRLTVV.

A word on this clone: At the DNA level, this CDR3 is encoded by other sequences in the same sample as well. The chain links TRBV4-1 to TRBJ2-7; the match to TRBD2 covers 14 bases. CDR1 and CDR2 (germline): MGHRA, YSYEKL. V lost 1 base to trimming and J lost 2 bases; unmatched junction nucleotides: 4. The CDR3 totals 17 residues. CDR3 loop: CASSQVGTSGSPYEQYF. Here the CDR3 DNA reads TGCGCCAGCAGCCAAGTAGGGACTAGCGGGAGTCCCTACGAGCAGTACTTC.